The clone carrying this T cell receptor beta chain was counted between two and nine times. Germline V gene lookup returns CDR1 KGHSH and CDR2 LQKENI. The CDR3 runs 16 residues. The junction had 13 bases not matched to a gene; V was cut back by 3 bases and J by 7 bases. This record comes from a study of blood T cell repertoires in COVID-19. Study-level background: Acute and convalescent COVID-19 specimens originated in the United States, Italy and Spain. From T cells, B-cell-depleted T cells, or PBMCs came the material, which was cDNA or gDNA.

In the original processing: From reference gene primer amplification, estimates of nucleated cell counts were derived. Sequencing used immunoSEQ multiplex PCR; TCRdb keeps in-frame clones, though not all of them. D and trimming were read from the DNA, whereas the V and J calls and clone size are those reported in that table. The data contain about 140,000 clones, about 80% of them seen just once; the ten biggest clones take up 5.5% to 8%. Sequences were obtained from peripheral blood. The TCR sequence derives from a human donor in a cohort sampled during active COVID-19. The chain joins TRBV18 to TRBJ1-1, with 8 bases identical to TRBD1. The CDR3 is CASSPQGAPDFGEAFF. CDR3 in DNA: TGTGCCAGCTCACCTCAGGGGGCGCCGGACTTCGGTGAAGCTTTCTTT.